Here is one T cell receptor beta chain with its context. Its antigen is undetermined. The protocol was immunoSEQ multiplex PCR, while the TCRdb copy is restricted to in-frame clones and leaves out a portion. The repertoire holds about 60,000 clones, with roughly 76% as singletons. The sample belongs to a study of a mutant IDH1 vaccine in newly diagnosed glioma. The overall study: Vaccination was launched 4-6 weeks after radiotherapy alone, or with temozolomide cycles. Treatment recipients were about 60% male and around 40% female, and their mean age was 40.4 years. Visit V12 was at week 35; visit V13 was at week 47.

Time point: week 35, safety follow-up. Each vaccine dose was 300 ug of mutant IDH1 20-mer peptide, with topical imiquimod. In weeks 1, 3, 5, 7, 11, 15, 19 and 23, patients were vaccinated. Sequenced here: PBMCs, sampled from a glioma patient whose treatment included an IDH1 peptide vaccine. The source of this sequence is a man in his forties or fifties with glioma.

CDR3 DNA: TGTGCCAGCTCACCCGCCGGGAGCTACGAGCAGTACTTC. It yields the protein CASSPAGSYEQYF. The chain combines TRBV18 with TRBJ2-7, with D possibly matching TRBD2 (6 bases). Germline V gene sequence: CDR1 KGHSH, CDR2 LQKENI. This CDR3 has 13 amino acids. The germline V and J ends were trimmed by 3 bases and 3 bases, with 9 bases remaining between them.